The 29 T cell receptor beta chains reported below all come from one sample, sequenced in a study of cytomegalovirus exposure and HLA in healthy donors. Assay used: immunoSEQ multiplex PCR; TCRdb lists only in-frame clones, some missing. The repertoire has some 220,000 clones, just over 90% of them found once; the top ten carry roughly 1%. Sequencing used PBMCs. These receptor sequences come from a woman younger than 35 in good health and CMV-seronegative.

The chain employs TRBV18 and TRBJ2-1, with 9 bases matching TRBD2. Trimming removed 3 bases from V and 14 bases from J; junction bases left unmatched: 5. The CDR3 length is 12 residues. In germline, CDR1 is KGHSH, CDR2 LQKENI. The CDR3, as DNA: TGTGCCAGCTCACCCCTAGCGGGGTCGGAGTTCTTC. This codes for CASSPLAGSEFF.

J is TRBJ2-1 and V is TRBV29-1, with D possibly matching TRBD1 (6 bases). Trimming removed 8 bases from V and 6 bases from J, with 17 bases in between. From germline, CDR1 is SQVTM and CDR2 ANQGSEA. The CDR3 extends over 13 amino acids. CDR3: CSSSDSYLNEQFF. In nucleotides, the CDR3 is TGCAGCTCCTCGGACAGCTACCTCAATGAGCAGTTCTTC.

The J gene is TRBJ1-5, the V gene TRBV29-1; D gene unclear. The germline gives CDR1 SQVTM, CDR2 ANQGSEA. The CDR3 contains 16 residues. Trimming pared 5 bases from V and 1 base from J, leaving 18 bases between. The CDR3 region has the DNA TGCAGCGTTAGGATACGAGCGGTGGGCAGCAATCAGCCCCAGCATTTT. Translation gives CSVRIRAVGSNQPQHF.

The rearrangement uses TRBV4-1 and TRBJ2-1; D remains unclear. Trimming removed 0 bases from V and 2 bases from J, with 11 bases in between. This CDR3 region has 16 residues. CDR1 is MGHRA, CDR2 YSYEKL, per germline. As DNA, the CDR3 is TGCGCCAGCAGCCAAGACCCCGGTACCACCTACAATGAGCAGTTCTTC. It codes for CASSQDPGTTYNEQFF.

V is TRBV5-1 and J is TRBJ1-1, with 7 bases lining up with TRBD1. V dropped 0 bases and J dropped 5; count of bases not matched to a gene: 4. Germline CDR1 is SGHRS and CDR2 is YFSETQ. The CDR3 has 14 amino acids. The CDR3 nucleotides read TGCGCCAGCAGCTTGGAGACAGGGATAACTGAAGCTTTCTTT. Protein: CASSLETGITEAFF.

V and J are TRBV7-3 and TRBJ1-1; D uncertain. Trimming took off 5 bases at V and 1 base at J, with 8 bases between the two ends. This CDR3 region has 13 residues. Germline V lookup: CDR1 SGHTA, CDR2 FQGTGA. The CDR3 DNA is TGTGCCAGCAGCCTGTACAGGAACACTGAAGCTTTCTTT. This codes for CASSLYRNTEAFF.

This chain joins TRBV2 and TRBJ1-5; 11 bases map to TRBD1. The V and J ends lost 1 base and 6 bases, in that order; junction bases with no gene match: 2. There are 15 residues in the CDR3. Germline CDR1 and CDR2: SNHLY and FYNNEI. The CDR3 region is CASSEGTGGIQPQHF. CDR3 DNA sequence: TGTGCCAGCAGTGAAGGGACAGGGGGCATTCAGCCCCAGCATTTT.

The chain employs TRBV18 and TRBJ1-4; D unclear. This CDR3 has 13 amino acids. From germline, CDR1 is KGHSH and CDR2 LQKENI. Trimming took off 6 bases at V and 6 bases at J, with 11 bases between the two ends. This chain's CDR3 is CASSPSADEKLFF. CDR3 in DNA: TGTGCCAGCTCCCCCTCGGCGGATGAAAAACTGTTTTTT. The entire variable domain, with the rest obtained from reference TRBV18 and TRBJ1-4, is as follows: NAGVMQNPRHLVRRRGQEARLRCSPMKGHSHVYWYRQLPEEGLKFMVYLQKENIIDESGMPKERFSAEFPKEGPSILRIQQVVRGDSAAYFCASSPSADEKLFFGSGTQLSVL.

Remarks on this clone: One end of the junction fails to match germline, which may point to a read error. The chain is built from TRBV7-7 and TRBJ2-5, with 10 bases identical to TRBD1. The CDR3 is made up of 16 amino acids. Germline CDR1 SSHAT, CDR2 FNYEAQ (reference sequence). Here the CDR3 DNA reads TGTGCTAGCAGCCCTCACCCGACAGGGGGCAGGGAGACCCAGTACTTC. Encoded protein: CASSPHPTGGRETQYF.

V usage is TRBV5-5 and J usage is TRBJ1-2; the match to TRBD1 covers 7 bases. The ends lost 5 bases at V and 5 bases at J; junction bases unmatched: 24. The CDR3 extends over 19 amino acids. Germline CDR1 is SGHKS and CDR2 is YYEKEE (reference sequence). CDR3 sequence reads: CASSSNPRGFRILPYGYTF. CDR3 in DNA: TGTGCCAGCAGTTCAAATCCCAGGGGGTTCCGTATTCTACCTTATGGCTACACCTTC. Using reference TRBV5-5 and TRBJ1-2 for the parts outside the CDR3, the full variable domain is DAGVTQSPTHLIKTRGQQVTLRCSPISGHKSVSWYQQVLGQGPQFIFQYYEKEERGRGNFPDRFSARQFPNYSSELNVNALLLGDSALYLCASSSNPRGFRILPYGYTFGSGTRLTVV.

The V call is TRBV6-1, the J call TRBJ2-7; D is unclear. The ends were cut back, 4 bases at V and 3 bases at J, with 13 bases in the middle. The CDR3 runs to 14 residues. Germline V gene lookup returns CDR1 MNHNS and CDR2 SASEGT. CDR3 sequence (DNA): TGTGCCAGCAGTGGTTTAGTGTCCCTCTACGAGCAGTACTTC. Protein product: CASSGLVSLYEQYF.

The genes are TRBV7-9 and TRBJ2-7; 7 nucleotides align to TRBD2. The CDR3 runs to 16 residues. From germline, CDR1 is SEHNR and CDR2 FQNEAQ (reference sequence). Trimming at V came to 5 bases and at J to 3 bases, leaving 13 bases not matched to a gene. Here the CDR3 DNA reads TGTGCCAGCAGCAGGAGCGTCGGGAGGAGTCGCTACGAGCAGTACTTC. It is translated as CASSRSVGRSRYEQYF.

This chain links TRBV5-4 with TRBJ2-7, with 11 bases fitting TRBD1. Germline V gene data show CDR1 as SGHNT and CDR2 as YYREEE (reference sequence). The trim removed 3 bases at V and 2 bases at J, leaving 4 bases unmatched. The CDR3 has 15 amino acids. DNA of the CDR3: TGTGCCAGCAGCTCGAGGGACAGGGGGACCTACGAGCAGTACTTC. Amino acids: CASSSRDRGTYEQYF.

V gene TRBV19 combines with J gene TRBJ1-1, with 8 bases aligning to TRBD1. The CDR3 spans 13 residues. J was trimmed by 3 bases and V by 4 bases; bases with no gene match: 1. In germline, CDR1 is LNHDA, CDR2 SQIVND (reference sequence). The CDR3 sequence: CASSTTGDTEAFF. In DNA form, the CDR3 reads TGTGCCAGTAGTACGACAGGGGACACTGAAGCTTTCTTT. The whole variable domain, remainder taken from reference TRBV19 and TRBJ1-1, is DGGITQSPKYLFRKEGQNVTLSCEQNLNHDAMYWYRQDPGQGLRLIYYSQIVNDFQKGDIAEGYSVSREKKESFPLTVTSAQKNPTAFYLCASSTTGDTEAFFGQGTRLTVV.

Only a few counts were recorded for this clone. The chain links TRBV6-1 to TRBJ2-1, with 11 bases matching TRBD1. The CDR3 is 14 residues long. Trimming at V came to 4 bases and at J to 8 bases, leaving 4 bases not matched to a gene. The germline V gene has CDR1 MNHNS and CDR2 SASEGT. CDR3 coding DNA: TGTGCCAGCAGTGTCCGGGACAGGGGGGATGAGCAGTTCTTC. It translates to CASSVRDRGDEQFF.

The chain links TRBV10-3 to TRBJ1-6; the D is unclear. The CDR3 extends over 13 amino acids. The V and J ends lost 5 bases and 5 bases respectively, with 7 bases between them. CDR1 and CDR2 from the germline V gene are ENHRY and SYGVKD. The CDR3 region is CAISTGDNSPLHF. The DNA of the CDR3 is TGTGCCATCAGTACCGGGGATAATTCACCCCTCCACTTT.

This chain connects TRBV28 to TRBJ2-7; perhaps TRBD2 as D (5 bases). Looked up from germline, CDR1 is MDHEN and CDR2 is SYDVKM. The CDR3 spans 12 residues. Trimming took 4 bases from V and 1 from J, leaving 5 bases between them. The CDR3 DNA reads TGTGCCAGCAGTTGGAGGTCCTACGAGCAGTACTTC. This translates into CASSWRSYEQYF.

This clone was recorded once. The chain is built from TRBV15 and TRBJ1-2; D not resolved. Germline assignment: CDR1 LNHNV and CDR2 YYDKDF (reference sequence). The V gene lost 0 bases and the J gene lost 0 bases, with 8 bases spanning the gap. This CDR3 is built from 15 residues. CDR3 sequence (DNA): TGTGCCACCAGCAGAGAGGTACTATCTAACTATGGCTACACCTTC. Translating gives CATSREVLSNYGYTF.

The V gene is TRBV2, the J gene TRBJ1-1; TRBD1 matches at 12 bases. CDR1 and CDR2 (germline): SNHLY, FYNNEI. The V gene end was trimmed by 7 bases and the J gene end by 8 bases; junction bases not matched to a gene: 8. CDR3 length: 14 residues. CDR3 loop: CASKRDRGLKEAFF. The CDR3 bases are TGTGCCAGCAAGCGGGACAGGGGGCTCAAGGAAGCTTTCTTT.

The V gene is TRBV5-1, the J gene TRBJ1-4; TRBD1 aligns across 7 bases. Germline CDR1 reads SGHRS; CDR2 reads YFSETQ. Losses at the gene ends were 8 bases for V and 8 bases for J; bases not matched to a gene: 15. The CDR3 is made up of 15 amino acids. The CDR3 reads CASLPRNRGHEKLFF. In DNA, the CDR3 is TGCGCCAGTCTCCCTCGGAACAGGGGCCACGAAAAACTGTTTTTT.

The CDR3 here is CASSFGSGRDNEQFF. CDR3 bases: TGTGCCAGCAGCTTCGGGAGCGGGAGGGACAATGAGCAGTTCTTC. V is TRBV11-2 and J is TRBJ2-1; 10 positions match TRBD2. Germline trimming cut 3 bases from V and 5 bases from J; bases unmatched to any gene: 4. Germline V gene sequence: CDR1 SGHAT, CDR2 FQNNGV. The CDR3 runs 15 residues.

J is TRBJ1-1 and V is TRBV27; TRBD1 might be the D (6 bases). Trimming took off 4 bases at V and 0 bases at J, with 12 bases between the two ends. The CDR3 loop spans 15 amino acids. Per the germline V gene, CDR1 is MNHEY and CDR2 is SMNVEV (reference sequence). Here the CDR3 reads CASSSLTGLNTEAFF. CDR3 in DNA: TGTGCCAGCAGTTCCCTGACAGGATTGAACACTGAAGCTTTCTTT.

The genes are TRBV6-5 and TRBJ2-3, with TRBD2 matching over 7 bases. Germline V gives CDR1 MNHEY, CDR2 SVGAGI. The CDR3 is 14 residues long. V was pared by 2 bases and J by 4 bases, with 3 bases of the junction left unmatched. The CDR3 bases are TGTGCCAGCAGTTACGGCGGGAGTTCAGATACGCAGTATTTT. Its translation is CASSYGGSSDTQYF.

The gene calls are TRBV10-1 and TRBJ2-5, with 7 bases lining up with TRBD1. The V gene end was trimmed by 2 bases and the J gene end by 3 bases; junction bases not matched to a gene: 6. The CDR3 consists of 15 residues. Germline V gene lookup returns CDR1 WNHNN and CDR2 SYGVQD (reference sequence). CDR3 region: CASSEASQGEETQYF. For the CDR3, the DNA is TGCGCCAGCAGTGAGGCCTCCCAGGGGGAAGAGACCCAGTACTTC.

The chain carries TRBV5-5 and TRBJ1-3; D remains ambiguous. The CDR3 length is 15 residues. CDR1 is SGHKS and CDR2 is YYEKEE in the germline V gene (reference sequence). The ends were cut back, 4 bases at V and 4 bases at J, with 15 bases in the middle. The CDR3 loop is CASSGTRGSGNTIYF. DNA for the CDR3: TGTGCCAGCAGCGGCACCCGCGGGTCCGGAAACACCATATATTTT.

This rearrangement joins TRBV28 to TRBJ1-4; 7 bases line up with TRBD1. CDR1 MDHEN and CDR2 SYDVKM come from the germline V gene. The CDR3 contains 16 residues. Trimming removed 2 bases from V and 2 bases from J; junction bases left unmatched: 5. The CDR3 is CASSLGQGVTNEKLFF. The CDR3 nucleotides are TGTGCCAGCAGTTTAGGGCAGGGGGTCACTAATGAAAAACTGTTTTTT.

The V and J genes are TRBV28 and TRBJ1-2, with D perhaps TRBD1 (5 bases). Trimming left V 6 bases short and J 7 bases short, with 24 bases between. This CDR3 spans 16 amino acids. Germline V CDR1 and CDR2: MDHEN, SYDVKM. The CDR3 is CASSEPGERGLPGYTF. CDR3 sequence (DNA): TGTGCCAGCAGCGAACCCGGGGAGAGGGGACTGCCTGGCTACACCTTC.

The chain is built from TRBV27 and TRBJ2-7, with 9 bases that match TRBD2. Looked up from germline, CDR1 is MNHEY and CDR2 is SMNVEV (reference sequence). CDR3 length: 14 residues. Germline trimming cut 5 bases from V and 6 bases from J; bases unmatched to any gene: 8. CDR3 amino acids: CASSPQREAGEQYF. CDR3 bases: TGTGCCAGCAGTCCTCAGCGGGAGGCGGGCGAGCAGTACTTC.

This rearrangement joins TRBV6-5 to TRBJ2-2, with TRBD2 identical over 7 bases. This CDR3 has 14 residues. With 6 bases clipped from V and 0 bases from J, the junction kept 1 base outside the gene matches. Germline V gene lookup returns CDR1 MNHEY and CDR2 SVGAGI. The CDR3 protein is CASRRESNTGELFF. The DNA for the CDR3 is TGTGCCAGCAGGCGGGAGTCGAACACCGGGGAGCTGTTTTTT.